One sample yielded the 14 T cell receptor beta chains listed below, sequenced in a study of memory B cells and T cells in multiple sclerosis. What these receptors recognize is not known. The data were produced by immunoSEQ multiplex PCR, yet TCRdb's version contains in-frame clones alone and is incomplete. The data contain under 50,000 clones, around 80% of them singletons. Separate sequencing covered autoproliferating (CFSE-dim) and non-proliferating (CFSE-high) T cells from stimulus-free culture. Pooled replicate wells came from around 5x10^7 CFSE-labeled PBMCs cultured approximately 7 days without stimulus. Material: PBMCs from blood kept in culture. The receptors were gathered from a human donor with multiple sclerosis.

V gene TRBV9 combines with J gene TRBJ1-2; D unresolved. The CDR3 is 13 residues long. V was shortened by 0 bases and J by 0 bases, with 3 bases between the two germline ends. Germline V CDR1 and CDR2: SGDLS, YYNGEE. The CDR3 region is CASSVGANYGYTF. In DNA form, the CDR3 reads TGTGCCAGCAGCGTAGGAGCTAACTATGGCTACACCTTC.

The V and J genes are TRBV23-1 and TRBJ2-7; 8 bases fit TRBD2. TRBV23-1 falls under the ORF class, with uncertain function. The V and J ends lost 7 bases and 2 bases, in that order; junction bases with no gene match: 19. The CDR3 has 18 residues. The CDR3 nucleotides read TGCGCCAGCACCCAGGGGACTGCCAAGCGGGGGCCTACCTACGAGCAGTACTTC. Its protein product is CASTQGTAKRGPTYEQYF.

The chain employs TRBV30 and TRBJ1-2; possible D gene TRBD1, 5 bases. CDR3 length equals 13 residues. Per germline, CDR1 GTSNPN and CDR2 SVGIG (reference sequence). Trimming left V 4 bases short and J 0 bases short, with 9 bases between. CDR3 loop: CAWTGVSNYGYTF. The DNA of the CDR3 is TGTGCCTGGACGGGGGTGTCTAACTATGGCTACACCTTC.

The V call is TRBV27, the J call TRBJ1-1; 8 bases align to TRBD1. Per germline, CDR1 MNHEY and CDR2 SMNVEV (reference sequence). The CDR3 sequence is 13 residues long. V was clipped by 5 bases and J by 3 bases; unmatched bases: 2. For the CDR3, the DNA is TGTGCCAGCAGTCCACAGGGGGACACTGAAGCTTTCTTT. Translated, it gives CASSPQGDTEAFF.

Details on this clone: This specimen includes other DNA sequences encoding the same CDR3. The chain has TRBV7-2 and TRBJ2-1; D is unclear. The CDR3 consists of 12 residues. With 5 bases removed from V and 6 bases from J, the gap between germline ends came to 8 bases. Germline V gene lookup returns CDR1 SGHTA and CDR2 FQGNSA. In nucleotides, the CDR3 is TGTGCCAGCAGCAGAGCTGGCAATGAGCAGTTCTTC. Translated, it gives CASSRAGNEQFF.

The gene calls are TRBV9 and TRBJ1-1; D is ambiguous. Germline V CDR1 and CDR2: SGDLS, YYNGEE. This CDR3 region has 13 residues. Trimming removed 0 bases at V and 2 bases at J, with 5 bases between. Here the CDR3 DNA reads TGTGCCAGCAGCGTAGGCAGTAACACTGAAGCTTTCTTT. This codes for CASSVGSNTEAFF.

The CDR3 loop is CASSTRRESNGYTF. CDR3 DNA: TGTGCCAGCAGTACAAGGAGGGAGAGTAATGGCTACACCTTC. The J gene is TRBJ1-2, the V gene TRBV6-5; D ambiguous. V lost 5 bases and J lost 6, with 16 bases in between. Germline V gene lookup returns CDR1 MNHEY and CDR2 SVGAGI. The CDR3 sequence is 14 residues long.

This clone was counted a single time. The chain is built from TRBV5-1 and TRBJ1-5; TRBD1 matches 8 bases. Germline CDR1 reads SGHRS; CDR2 reads YFSETQ. The CDR3 covers 15 residues. The junction had 4 bases not matched to a gene; V was cut back by 0 bases and J by 5 bases. This chain's CDR3 is CASSLGTGRHQPQHF. The CDR3 region has the DNA TGCGCCAGCAGCTTGGGGACAGGGCGCCATCAGCCCCAGCATTTT.

This sequence joins TRBV13 and TRBJ1-1; D not certain. CDR3 length: 13 residues. The germline V gene has CDR1 PRHDT and CDR2 FYEKMQ (reference sequence). V lost 5 bases and J 4 bases, leaving 11 bases between the germline ends. The CDR3 DNA follows: TGTGCCAGCAGCCCAGCCCGGATCACTGAAGCTTTCTTT. Translating gives CASSPARITEAFF.

The rearrangement uses TRBV5-1 and TRBJ2-7; the match to TRBD1 covers 9 bases. V shed 0 bases and J 5 bases; nucleotides not matched to a gene: 3. The CDR3 sequence is 14 residues long. The germline V gene encodes CDR1 SGHRS and CDR2 YFSETQ. The CDR3 DNA follows: TGCGCCAGCAGCTTGGGGACAGGGGTGGACGAGCAGTACTTC. This sequence encodes CASSLGTGVDEQYF.

CDR3 region: CASSSSGQGAYEQYF. CDR3 DNA sequence: TGTGCCAGCAGCTCCTCAGGACAGGGGGCTTACGAGCAGTACTTC. The chain carries TRBV7-2 and TRBJ2-7; 11 bases align to TRBD1. CDR1 and CDR2 from the germline V gene are SGHTA and FQGNSA. CDR3 length: 15 residues. V trimming: 4 bases; J trimming: 4 bases; junction bases outside the gene matches: 6.

The chain employs TRBV18 and TRBJ2-7; tentative D call: TRBD1 (6 bases). Between the trimmed V and J ends, which lost 3 bases and 5 bases, there was a span of 20 bases. The CDR3 is 16 amino acids. Germline V gene lookup returns CDR1 KGHSH and CDR2 LQKENI. This CDR3 reads CASSPADGQPFHEQYF. The CDR3 DNA sequence: TGTGCCAGCTCACCCGCTGATGGACAGCCGTTCCACGAGCAGTACTTC.

The J gene is TRBJ2-1, the V gene TRBV2, with D uncertain. CDR1 is SNHLY, CDR2 FYNNEI, per germline. This CDR3 is 14 amino acids long. V gave up 7 bases and J gave up 0 bases, with 10 bases separating them. The CDR3 loop reads CASTAFSSYNEQFF. The CDR3 nucleotides read TGTGCCAGCACAGCCTTTAGCTCCTACAATGAGCAGTTCTTC.

This clone came up once. The chain joins TRBV5-1 to TRBJ1-1, with D perhaps matching TRBD1 (6 bases). Trimming left V 0 bases short and J 0 bases short, with 12 bases between. The germline gives CDR1 SGHRS, CDR2 YFSETQ. The CDR3 is 16 amino acids. The CDR3 loop is CASSLGTGNMNTEAFF. CDR3 in DNA: TGCGCCAGCAGCTTGGGAACAGGGAACATGAACACTGAAGCTTTCTTT.